This TCR beta chain was recorded in a study of OX40 agonist ivuxolimab in advanced cancers. About the research overall: In this cohort, patients received ivuxolimab, an agonistic anti-OX40 (CD134) antibody. Patients were infused with ivuxolimab every 2 weeks at 0.01 to 10 mg/kg.

The assay was immunoSEQ multiplex PCR, and TCRdb's table has in-frame clones only and misses some. The sample lists about 62,000 clones; approximately 92% were seen once. Trimming took 4 bases from V and 1 from J, leaving 16 bases between them. Per germline, CDR1 LNHDA and CDR2 SQIVND (reference sequence). CDR3 length equals 16 residues. With regard to this clone: Antigen: not known.

The study's findings and limits: Low normalized T-cell clonal expansion was additionally recorded for some nonresponders.

V gene TRBV19 combines with J gene TRBJ2-5; D gene unclear. The source was CD4+ or CD8+ T cells sorted from blood, collected in a trial of the OX40 agonist ivuxolimab. The receptor was isolated from an adult with an advanced solid tumor such as melanoma, head and neck, liver or kidney cancer. CDR3 coding DNA: TGTGCCAGTAGTAACGTTTGGGAAAACACCCAAGAGACCCAGTACTTC. This translates into CASSNVWENTQETQYF.